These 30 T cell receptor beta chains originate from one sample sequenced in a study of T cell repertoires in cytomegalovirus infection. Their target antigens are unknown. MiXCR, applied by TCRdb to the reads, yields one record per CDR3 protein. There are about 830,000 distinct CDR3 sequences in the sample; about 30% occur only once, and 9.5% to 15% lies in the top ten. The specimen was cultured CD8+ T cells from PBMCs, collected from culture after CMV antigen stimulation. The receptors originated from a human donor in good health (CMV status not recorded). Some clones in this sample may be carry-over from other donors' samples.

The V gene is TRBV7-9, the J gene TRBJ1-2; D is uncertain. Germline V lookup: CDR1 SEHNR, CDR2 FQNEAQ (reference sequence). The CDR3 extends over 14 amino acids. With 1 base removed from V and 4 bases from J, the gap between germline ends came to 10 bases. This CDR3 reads CASSLDLIVYGYTF. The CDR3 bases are TGTGCCAGCAGCTTAGACCTGATCGTCTATGGCTACACCTTC.

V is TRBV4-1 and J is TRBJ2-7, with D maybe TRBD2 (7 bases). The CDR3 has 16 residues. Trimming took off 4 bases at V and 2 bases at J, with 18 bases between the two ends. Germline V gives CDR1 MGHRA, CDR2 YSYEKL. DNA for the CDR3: TGCGCCAGCAGCCTAACAGGACAGCGGGAACCCTACGAGCAGTACTTC. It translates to CASSLTGQREPYEQYF.

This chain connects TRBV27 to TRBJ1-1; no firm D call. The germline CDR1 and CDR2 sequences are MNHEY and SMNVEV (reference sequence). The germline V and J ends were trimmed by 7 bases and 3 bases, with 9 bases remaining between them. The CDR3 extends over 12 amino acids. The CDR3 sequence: CASIGQYTEAFF. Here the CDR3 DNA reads TGTGCCAGCATAGGGCAGTACACTGAAGCTTTCTTT.

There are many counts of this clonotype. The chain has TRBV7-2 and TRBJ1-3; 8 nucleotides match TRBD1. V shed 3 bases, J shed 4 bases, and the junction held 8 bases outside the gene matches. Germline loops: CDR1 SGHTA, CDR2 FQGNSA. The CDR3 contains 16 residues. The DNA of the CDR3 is TGTGCCAGCAGCTTCTTAGGACAGGGAGCAGGAAACACCATATATTTT. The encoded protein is CASSFLGQGAGNTIYF.

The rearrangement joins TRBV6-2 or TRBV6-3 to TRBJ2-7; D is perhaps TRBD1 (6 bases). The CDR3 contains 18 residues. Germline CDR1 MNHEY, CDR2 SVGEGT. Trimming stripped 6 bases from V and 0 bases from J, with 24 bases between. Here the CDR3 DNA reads TGTGCCAGCAGCCCAAGGGCGCACAGGGTAGAGCCCTCCTACGAGCAGTACGTC. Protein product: CASSPRAHRVEPSYEQYV.

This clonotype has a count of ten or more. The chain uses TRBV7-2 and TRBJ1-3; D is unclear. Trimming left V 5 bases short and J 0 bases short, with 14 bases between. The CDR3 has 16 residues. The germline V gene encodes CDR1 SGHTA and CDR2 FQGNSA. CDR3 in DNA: TGTGCCAGCAGCCCCCACGGCGGTCGCTCTGGAAACACCATATATTTT. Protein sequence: CASSPHGGRSGNTIYF.

The CDR3 DNA follows: TGTGCCAGCAAAGGGGGGGTGGCTGAAGCTTTCTTT. The encoded protein is CASKGGVAEAFF. This chain connects TRBV7-9 to TRBJ1-1; tentative D call: TRBD1 (6 bases). Germline CDR1 SEHNR, CDR2 FQNEAQ (reference sequence). The CDR3 loop spans 12 amino acids. Trimming pared 7 bases from V and 6 bases from J, leaving 12 bases between.

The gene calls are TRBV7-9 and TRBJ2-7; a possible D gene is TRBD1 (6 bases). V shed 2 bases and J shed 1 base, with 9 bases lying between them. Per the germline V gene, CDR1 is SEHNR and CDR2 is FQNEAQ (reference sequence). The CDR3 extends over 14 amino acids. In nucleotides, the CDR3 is TGTGCCAGCAGCTTACGGGACAAGTCCTACGAGCAGTACTTC. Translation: CASSLRDKSYEQYF. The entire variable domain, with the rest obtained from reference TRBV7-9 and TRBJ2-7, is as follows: DTGVSQNPRHKITKRGQNVTFRCDPISEHNRLYWYRQTLGQGPEFLTYFQNEAQLEKSRLLSDRFSAERPKGSFSTLEIQRTEQGDSAMYLCASSLRDKSYEQYFGPGTRLTVT.

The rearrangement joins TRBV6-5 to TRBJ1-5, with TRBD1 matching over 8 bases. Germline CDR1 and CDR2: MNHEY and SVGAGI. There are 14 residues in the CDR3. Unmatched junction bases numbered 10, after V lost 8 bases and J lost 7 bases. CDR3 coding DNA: TGTGCCAGCTGCCCACGGACAGGGTGCCAGCCCCAGCATTTT. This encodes CASCPRTGCQPQHF.

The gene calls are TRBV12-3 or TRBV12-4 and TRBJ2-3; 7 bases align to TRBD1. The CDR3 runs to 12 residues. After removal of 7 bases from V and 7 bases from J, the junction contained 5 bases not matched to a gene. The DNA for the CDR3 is TGTGCCAGCACCCTGGACAGGAATACGCAGTATTTT. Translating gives CASTLDRNTQYF.

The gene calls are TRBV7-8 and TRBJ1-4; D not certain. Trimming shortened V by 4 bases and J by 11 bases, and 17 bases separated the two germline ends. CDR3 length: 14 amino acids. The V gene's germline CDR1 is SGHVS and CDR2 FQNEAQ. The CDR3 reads CASSSTPRGPKLFF. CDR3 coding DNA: TGTGCCAGCAGCTCCACCCCGCGAGGGCCCAAACTGTTTTTT.

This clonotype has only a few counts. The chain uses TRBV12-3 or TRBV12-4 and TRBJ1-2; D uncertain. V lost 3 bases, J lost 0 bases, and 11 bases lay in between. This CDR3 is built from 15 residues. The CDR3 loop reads CASSFARRSNYGYTF. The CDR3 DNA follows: TGTGCCAGCAGTTTCGCCAGGAGGTCTAACTATGGCTACACCTTC.

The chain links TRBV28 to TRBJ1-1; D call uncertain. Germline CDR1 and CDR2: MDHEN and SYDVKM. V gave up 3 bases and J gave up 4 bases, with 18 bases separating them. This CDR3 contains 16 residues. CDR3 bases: TGTGCCAGCAGTTTTCCCTCGGAAAGGGTTTCCACTGAAGCTTTCTTT. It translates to CASSFPSERVSTEAFF. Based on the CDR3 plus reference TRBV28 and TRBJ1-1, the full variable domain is DVKVTQSSRYLVKRTGEKVFLECVQDMDHENMFWYRQDPGLGLRLIYFSYDVKMKEKGDIPEGYSVSREKKERFSLILESASTNQTSMYLCASSFPSERVSTEAFFGQGTRLTVV.

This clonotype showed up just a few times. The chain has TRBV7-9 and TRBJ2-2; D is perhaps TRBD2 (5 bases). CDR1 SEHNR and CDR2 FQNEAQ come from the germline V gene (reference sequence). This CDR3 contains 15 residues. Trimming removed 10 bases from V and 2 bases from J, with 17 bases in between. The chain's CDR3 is CATPPAGTNTGELFF. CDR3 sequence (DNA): TGTGCCACCCCCCCGGCGGGTACTAACACCGGGGAGCTGTTTTTT.

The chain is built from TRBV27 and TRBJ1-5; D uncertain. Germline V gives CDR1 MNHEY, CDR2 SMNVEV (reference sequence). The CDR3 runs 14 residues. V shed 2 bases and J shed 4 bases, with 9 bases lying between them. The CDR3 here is CASSLVGENQPQHF. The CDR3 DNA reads TGTGCCAGCAGTTTAGTAGGAGAGAATCAGCCCCAGCATTTT.

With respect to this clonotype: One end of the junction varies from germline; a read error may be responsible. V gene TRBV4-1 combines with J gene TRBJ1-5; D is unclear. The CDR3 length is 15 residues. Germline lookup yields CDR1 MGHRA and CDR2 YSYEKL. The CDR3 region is CACSQDTGYSQPQHF. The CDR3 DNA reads TGCGCCTGCAGCCAAGATACCGGGTACAGTCAGCCCCAGCATTTT.

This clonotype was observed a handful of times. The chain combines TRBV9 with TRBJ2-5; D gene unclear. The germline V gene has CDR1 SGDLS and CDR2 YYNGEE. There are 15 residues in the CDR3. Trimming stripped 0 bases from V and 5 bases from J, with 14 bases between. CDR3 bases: TGTGCCAGCAGCGTAGGGAAAGGTCTCGGCGAGACCCAGTACTTC. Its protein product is CASSVGKGLGETQYF.

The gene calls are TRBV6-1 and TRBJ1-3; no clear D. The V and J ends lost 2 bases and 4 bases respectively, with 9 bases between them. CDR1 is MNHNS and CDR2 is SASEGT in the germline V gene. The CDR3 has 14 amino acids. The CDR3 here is CASSERSAGNTIYF. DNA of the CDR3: TGTGCCAGCAGTGAACGGAGCGCCGGAAACACCATATATTTT.

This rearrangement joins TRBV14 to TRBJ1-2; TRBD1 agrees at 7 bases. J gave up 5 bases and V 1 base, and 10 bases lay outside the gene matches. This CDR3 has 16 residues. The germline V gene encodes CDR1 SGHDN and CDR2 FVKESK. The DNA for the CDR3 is TGTGCCAGCAGCCAAGGCGGGAGGGGGCGCCGGTATGGCTACACCTTC. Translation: CASSQGGRGRRYGYTF.

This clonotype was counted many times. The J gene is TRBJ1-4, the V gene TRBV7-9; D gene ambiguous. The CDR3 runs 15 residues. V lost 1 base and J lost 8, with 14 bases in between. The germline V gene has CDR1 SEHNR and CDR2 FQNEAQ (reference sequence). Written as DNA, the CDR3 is TGTGCCAGCAGCTTAGTTCCGGGCCTGCAGGAAAAACTGTTTTTT. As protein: CASSLVPGLQEKLFF.

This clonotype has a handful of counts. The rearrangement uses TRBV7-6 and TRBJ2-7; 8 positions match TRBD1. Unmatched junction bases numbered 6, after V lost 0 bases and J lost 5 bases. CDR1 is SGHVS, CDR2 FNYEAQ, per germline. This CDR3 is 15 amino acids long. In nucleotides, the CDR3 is TGTGCCAGCAGCTTAGCCGGGACAGGAAAGGACGAGCAGTACTTC. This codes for CASSLAGTGKDEQYF.

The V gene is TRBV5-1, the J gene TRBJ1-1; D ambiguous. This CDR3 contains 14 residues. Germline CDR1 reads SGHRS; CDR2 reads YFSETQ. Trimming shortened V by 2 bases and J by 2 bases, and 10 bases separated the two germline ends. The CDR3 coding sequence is TGCGCCAGCAGCTTCCGAGGTTTTAACACTGAAGCTTTCTTT. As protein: CASSFRGFNTEAFF. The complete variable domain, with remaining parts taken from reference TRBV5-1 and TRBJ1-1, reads KAGVTQTPRYLIKTRGQQVTLSCSPISGHRSVSWYQQTPGQGLQFLFEYFSETQRNKGNFPGRFSGRQFSNSRSEMNVSTLELGDSALYLCASSFRGFNTEAFFGQGTRLTVV.

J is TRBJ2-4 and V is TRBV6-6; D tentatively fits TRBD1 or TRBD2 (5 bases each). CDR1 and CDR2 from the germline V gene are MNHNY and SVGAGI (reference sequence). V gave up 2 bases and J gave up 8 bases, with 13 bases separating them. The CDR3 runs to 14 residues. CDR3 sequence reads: CASSYGQLGDIQYF. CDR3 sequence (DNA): TGTGCCAGCAGTTACGGTCAACTAGGGGACATTCAGTACTTC.

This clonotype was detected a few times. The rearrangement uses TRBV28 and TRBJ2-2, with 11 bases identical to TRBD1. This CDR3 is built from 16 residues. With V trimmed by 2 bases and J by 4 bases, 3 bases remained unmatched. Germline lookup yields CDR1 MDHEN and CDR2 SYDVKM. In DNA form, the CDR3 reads TGTGCCAGCAGTTTAGTCGGGACAGGGGGCACCGGGGAGCTGTTTTTT. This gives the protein CASSLVGTGGTGELFF.

The CDR3 spells CASSAPTGGGDGYTF. In DNA, the CDR3 is TGTGCCAGCAGCGCCCCGACAGGGGGTGGGGATGGCTACACCTTC. The J gene is TRBJ1-2, the V gene TRBV5-4, with 9 bases identical to TRBD1. Looked up from germline, CDR1 is SGHNT and CDR2 is YYREEE (reference sequence). The CDR3 totals 15 residues. Trimming removed 4 bases from V and 6 bases from J; junction bases left unmatched: 10.

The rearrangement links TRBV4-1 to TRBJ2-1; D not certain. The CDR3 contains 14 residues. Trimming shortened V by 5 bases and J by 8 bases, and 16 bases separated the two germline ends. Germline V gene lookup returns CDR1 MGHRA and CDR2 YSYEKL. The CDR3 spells CASSYGRNTDEQFF. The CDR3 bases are TGCGCCAGCAGCTACGGACGGAATACGGATGAGCAGTTCTTC.

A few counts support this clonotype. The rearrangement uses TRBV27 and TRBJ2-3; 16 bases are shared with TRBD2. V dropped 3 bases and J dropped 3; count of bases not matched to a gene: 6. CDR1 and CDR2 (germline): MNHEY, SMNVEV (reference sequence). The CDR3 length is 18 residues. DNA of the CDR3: TGTGCCAGCAGTTTGGGGACTAGCGGGGGGGCCAAGACAGATACGCAGTATTTT. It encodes CASSLGTSGGAKTDTQYF.

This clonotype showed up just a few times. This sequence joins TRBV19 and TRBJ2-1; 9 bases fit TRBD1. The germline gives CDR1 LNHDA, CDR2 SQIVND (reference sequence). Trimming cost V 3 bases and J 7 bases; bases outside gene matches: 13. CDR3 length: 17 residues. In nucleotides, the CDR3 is TGTGCCAGTAGTATCTTAAGCGGGACAGGGTTTAGAAATGAGCAGTTCTTC. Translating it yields CASSILSGTGFRNEQFF.

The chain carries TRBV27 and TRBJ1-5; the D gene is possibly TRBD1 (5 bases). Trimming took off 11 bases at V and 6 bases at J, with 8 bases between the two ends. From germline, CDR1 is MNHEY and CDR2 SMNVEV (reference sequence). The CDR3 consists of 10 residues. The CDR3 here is CAAGGQPQHF. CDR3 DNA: TGTGCCGCCGGGGGTCAGCCCCAGCATTTT.

CDR3 bases: TGTGCCAGCAGTTTTCTAGCGGACCAAGAGACCCAGTACTTC. It yields the protein CASSFLADQETQYF. The gene calls are TRBV2 and TRBJ2-5; 7 bases map to TRBD2. CDR3 size: 14 residues. Trimming cost V 5 bases and J 0 bases; bases outside gene matches: 3. From germline, CDR1 is SNHLY and CDR2 FYNNEI.